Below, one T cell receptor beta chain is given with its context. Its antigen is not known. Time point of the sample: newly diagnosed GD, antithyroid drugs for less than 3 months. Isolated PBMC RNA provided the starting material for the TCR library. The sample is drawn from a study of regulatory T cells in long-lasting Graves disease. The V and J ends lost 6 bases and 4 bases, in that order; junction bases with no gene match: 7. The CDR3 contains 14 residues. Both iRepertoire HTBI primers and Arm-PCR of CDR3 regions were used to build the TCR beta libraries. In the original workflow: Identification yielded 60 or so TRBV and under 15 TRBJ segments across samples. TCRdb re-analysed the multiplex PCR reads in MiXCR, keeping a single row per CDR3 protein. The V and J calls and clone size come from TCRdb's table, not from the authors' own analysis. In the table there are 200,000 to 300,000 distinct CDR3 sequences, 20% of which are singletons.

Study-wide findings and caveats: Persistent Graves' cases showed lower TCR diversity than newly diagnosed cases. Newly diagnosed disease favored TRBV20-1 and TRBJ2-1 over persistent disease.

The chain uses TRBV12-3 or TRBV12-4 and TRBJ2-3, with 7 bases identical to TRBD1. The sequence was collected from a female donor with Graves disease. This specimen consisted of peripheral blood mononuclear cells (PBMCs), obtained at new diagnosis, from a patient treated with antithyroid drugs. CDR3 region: CASRDDTGADTQYF. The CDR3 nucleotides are TGTGCCAGCAGGGATGATACAGGGGCAGATACGCAGTATTTT.